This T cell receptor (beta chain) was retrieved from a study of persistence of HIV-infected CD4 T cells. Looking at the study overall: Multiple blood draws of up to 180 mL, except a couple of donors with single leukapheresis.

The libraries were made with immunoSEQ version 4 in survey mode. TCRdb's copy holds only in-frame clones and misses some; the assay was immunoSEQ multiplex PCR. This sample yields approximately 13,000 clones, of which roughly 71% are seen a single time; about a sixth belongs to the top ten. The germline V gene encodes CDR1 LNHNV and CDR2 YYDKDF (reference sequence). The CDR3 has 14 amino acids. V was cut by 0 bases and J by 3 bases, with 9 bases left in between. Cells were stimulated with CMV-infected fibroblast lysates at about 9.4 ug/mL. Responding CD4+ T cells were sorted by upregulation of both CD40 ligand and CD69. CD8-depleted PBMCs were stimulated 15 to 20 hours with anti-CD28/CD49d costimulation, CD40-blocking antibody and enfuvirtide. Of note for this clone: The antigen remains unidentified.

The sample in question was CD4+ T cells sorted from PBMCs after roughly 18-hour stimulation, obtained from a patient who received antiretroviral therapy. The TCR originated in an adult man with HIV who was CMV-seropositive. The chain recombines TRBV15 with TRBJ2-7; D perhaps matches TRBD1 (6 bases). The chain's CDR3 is CATSRDRDNYEQYF. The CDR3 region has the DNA TGTGCCACCAGCAGAGACAGGGACAACTACGAGCAGTACTTC.